Below, 23 T cell receptor beta chains from the same sample are listed, as sequenced in a study of regulatory T cells in long-lasting Graves disease. Arm-PCR of CDR3 regions and iRepertoire HTBI primers were used to build TCR beta libraries. One entry per CDR3 protein results from TCRdb running MiXCR on the multiplex PCR reads. This table has 400,000 to 500,000 distinct CDR3 sequences, about 17% appearing once. The sample's time point: newly diagnosed GD, antithyroid drugs for less than 3 months. PBMC RNA served as the TCR library source. This sample was shared with a second study, whose subject was T cells in Graves' hyperthyroidism and ophthalmopathy.

This specimen was peripheral blood mononuclear cells (PBMCs), taken at new diagnosis, from a patient treated with antithyroid drugs. These receptors came from a woman aged 18 to 35 with Graves disease.

In this sample, this clonotype turned up many times. This sequence joins TRBV6-1 and TRBJ2-7; 8 nucleotides line up with TRBD1. Germline CDR1 is MNHNS and CDR2 is SASEGT. The ends lost 10 bases at V and 4 bases at J; junction bases unmatched: 12. The length of the CDR3 is 14 residues. The CDR3: CATAPGGPPYEQYF. The CDR3, as DNA: TGTGCCACTGCCCCAGGGGGCCCGCCTTACGAGCAGTACTTC.

This clonotype has more than one count but fewer than ten. V gene TRBV7-9 combines with J gene TRBJ1-4; 7 nucleotides align to TRBD1. Germline loops: CDR1 SEHNR, CDR2 FQNEAQ (reference sequence). V dropped 11 bases and J dropped 0; count of bases not matched to a gene: 9. The CDR3 spans 15 residues. CDR3 sequence (DNA): TGTGCCGGAACAGGGGTCGATGCAACTAATGAAAAACTGTTTTTT. The encoded protein is CAGTGVDATNEKLFF.

This clonotype was seen at least ten times. The chain uses TRBV6-1 and TRBJ2-1; weak D call: TRBD2 (6 bases). The germline V and J ends were trimmed by 8 bases and 4 bases, with 24 bases remaining between them. The CDR3 length is 17 residues. Germline values: CDR1 MNHNS, CDR2 SASEGT. The CDR3 sequence: CASDLGPRGRRYNEQFF. For the CDR3, the DNA is TGTGCCAGCGATCTTGGCCCTCGGGGGAGGCGATACAATGAGCAGTTCTTC.

This chain links TRBV27 with TRBJ2-3, with D possibly TRBD2 on 5 matching bases. Germline assignment: CDR1 MNHEY and CDR2 SMNVEV (reference sequence). V was trimmed by 3 bases and J by 2 bases, leaving 9 bases between them. The CDR3 sequence is 14 residues long. The CDR3 loop is CASSFGENTDTQYF. CDR3 sequence (DNA): TGTGCCAGCAGTTTTGGGGAGAACACAGATACGCAGTATTTT.

Ten or more counts support this clonotype. This chain connects TRBV20-1 to TRBJ1-2; D gene unclear. The CDR3 contains 13 residues. V lost 3 bases, J lost 7 bases, and 15 bases lay in between. Germline CDR1 is DFQATT and CDR2 is SNEGSKA (reference sequence). The CDR3 here is CSASQPGLSGYTF. The CDR3 region has the DNA TGCAGTGCTAGTCAGCCAGGTTTGAGTGGCTACACCTTC.

This chain uses TRBV5-1 with TRBJ2-7; the match to TRBD2 covers 12 bases. CDR3 length: 16 amino acids. Germline V lookup: CDR1 SGHRS, CDR2 YFSETQ. Trimming cost V 4 bases and J 0 bases; bases outside gene matches: 5. The CDR3 sequence: CASSVGLAGTSYEQYF. CDR3 DNA sequence: TGCGCCAGCAGCGTGGGACTAGCGGGCACCTCCTACGAGCAGTACTTC.

This clonotype was observed many times. V is TRBV7-9 and J is TRBJ2-3; 11 nucleotides match TRBD2. Germline V CDR1 and CDR2: SEHNR, FQNEAQ (reference sequence). CDR3 length: 15 residues. The junction had 7 bases not matched to a gene; V was cut back by 7 bases and J by 4 bases. The CDR3 region is CASNFLAGGADTQYF. The CDR3 DNA reads TGTGCCAGCAACTTCCTAGCGGGAGGTGCAGATACGCAGTATTTT.

This clonotype has more than one count but fewer than ten. This sequence joins TRBV12-3 or TRBV12-4 and TRBJ1-2, with no clear D. Trimming shortened V by 4 bases and J by 1 base, and 4 bases separated the two germline ends. The CDR3 has 12 residues. The CDR3 sequence is CASSSINYGYTF. In DNA form, the CDR3 reads TGTGCCAGCAGTTCAATTAACTATGGCTACACCTTC.

The chain couples TRBV27 to TRBJ2-1; TRBD2 is a possible D gene (5 bases). The germline CDR1 and CDR2 sequences are MNHEY and SMNVEV (reference sequence). This CDR3 contains 18 residues. V lost 6 bases and J 6 bases, leaving 27 bases between the germline ends. The CDR3 DNA is TGTGCCAGCAGACCCCGGGTGACTTGGCGGGCCGGGTCCAATGAGCAGTTCTTC. Residues: CASRPRVTWRAGSNEQFF.

This chain connects TRBV20-1 to TRBJ2-2; tentative D call: TRBD2 (6 bases). Germline CDR1 DFQATT, CDR2 SNEGSKA (reference sequence). Trimming stripped 5 bases from V and 2 bases from J, with 12 bases between. The CDR3 is 14 residues long. This chain's CDR3 is CSAPRGLNTGELFF. The CDR3 bases are TGCAGTGCTCCCCGGGGGTTAAACACCGGGGAGCTGTTTTTT.

V is TRBV27 and J is TRBJ2-5, with D tentatively TRBD1 (5 bases). Trimming stripped 3 bases from V and 2 bases from J, with 10 bases between. The CDR3 spans 14 residues. CDR1 and CDR2 from the germline V gene are MNHEY and SMNVEV (reference sequence). CDR3 bases: TGTGCCAGCAGTTTCCAGGGCGCTCAAGAGACCCAGTACTTC. Translating gives CASSFQGAQETQYF.

This clonotype has more than one count but fewer than ten. The V gene is TRBV28, the J gene TRBJ2-4; D might be TRBD1 (6 bases). The CDR3 contains 14 residues. The germline gives CDR1 MDHEN, CDR2 SYDVKM. The ends were cut back, 5 bases at V and 11 bases at J, with 19 bases in the middle. CDR3 residues: CASSEGQKVGFQYF. CDR3 coding DNA: TGTGCCAGCAGTGAAGGACAGAAGGTGGGCTTTCAGTACTTC.

Notes on this clonotype: A junction boundary mismatches the germline segment, possibly from a read error. The rearrangement links TRBV7-7 to TRBJ1-1; tentatively, D is TRBD1 (6 bases). Germline CDR1 reads SSHAT; CDR2 reads FNYEAQ (reference sequence). The CDR3 spans 18 residues. CDR3: CASSSKDPRGQLNTEAFF. The CDR3 region has the DNA TGTGCTAGCAGCTCAAAAGACCCTAGAGGACAGTTGAACACTGAAGCTTTCTTT.

As to this clonotype: A much more abundant neighbour one base away suggests this may be a read error. The conserved phenylalanine or tryptophan is not found at the CDR3 terminus, so this likely reflects a read error. The rearrangement joins TRBV11-2 to TRBJ2-7, with 7 nucleotides matching TRBD1. CDR3 length: 11 amino acids. V trimming: 8 bases; J trimming: 6 bases; junction bases outside the gene matches: 4. In germline, CDR1 is SGHAT, CDR2 FQNNGV. DNA for the CDR3: TGTGCCAGCCGAAGGGGGCTCGAGCAGTACTCC. This encodes CASRRGLEQYS.

The sample holds many counts of this clonotype. V gene TRBV30 combines with J gene TRBJ2-1, with TRBD2 matching over 8 bases. The CDR3 sequence is 13 residues long. The V and J ends lost 5 bases and 10 bases, in that order; junction bases with no gene match: 10. Per the germline V gene, CDR1 is GTSNPN and CDR2 is SVGIG (reference sequence). The CDR3 DNA reads as TGTGCCTGGGTACGGGAGGGACCTGGGGAGCAGTTCTTC. This translates into CAWVREGPGEQFF.

This clonotype was recorded many times. The chain is built from TRBV7-2 and TRBJ2-4; D remains unclear. This CDR3 comprises 14 residues. The ends were cut back, 5 bases at V and 7 bases at J, with 15 bases in the middle. Germline V CDR1 and CDR2: SGHTA, FQGNSA. The CDR3 is CASSARWTGNIQYF. The CDR3 bases are TGTGCCAGCAGCGCCCGTTGGACCGGCAACATTCAGTACTTC.

This clonotype was recorded a few times. This chain links TRBV20-1 with TRBJ2-7, with 7 bases that match TRBD2. Germline V gene lookup returns CDR1 DFQATT and CDR2 SNEGSKA (reference sequence). The length of the CDR3 is 13 residues. The CDR3 DNA sequence: TGCAGCCTGAGGCCAGCGGGAAGCTACGAGCAGTACTTC. It specifies CSLRPAGSYEQYF.

V and J are TRBV7-9 and TRBJ2-1; 7 bases are a match to TRBD2. The CDR3 has 15 residues. CDR1 and CDR2 from the germline V gene are SEHNR and FQNEAQ (reference sequence). V shed 7 bases, J shed 1 base, and the junction held 7 bases outside the gene matches. CDR3 residues: CASTPREVSYNEQFF. DNA of the CDR3: TGTGCCAGCACCCCCCGGGAGGTATCCTACAATGAGCAGTTCTTC.

In its sample, this clonotype was seen many times. The chain recombines TRBV28 with TRBJ2-7; D perhaps matches TRBD1 (5 bases). V lost 3 bases and J 9 bases, leaving 12 bases between the germline ends. The CDR3 is made up of 12 amino acids. Germline CDR1 MDHEN, CDR2 SYDVKM. CDR3 in DNA: TGTGCCAGCAGTTTTAGGGGAAGTGTGCAGTACTTC. Its translation is CASSFRGSVQYF. Combining the CDR3 with reference TRBV28 and TRBJ2-7 gives the whole variable domain DVKVTQSSRYLVKRTGEKVFLECVQDMDHENMFWYRQDPGLGLRLIYFSYDVKMKEKGDIPEGYSVSREKKERFSLILESASTNQTSMYLCASSFRGSVQYFGPGTRLTVT.

This clonotype came up many times. The rearrangement links TRBV7-2 to TRBJ2-7; D remains unclear. Germline CDR1 SGHTA, CDR2 FQGNSA. This CDR3 is built from 13 residues. The V and J ends lost 3 bases and 2 bases respectively, with 8 bases between them. CDR3 DNA: TGTGCCAGCAGCTTCGACTTGCCCTACGAGCAGTACTTC. It is translated as CASSFDLPYEQYF. Using reference TRBV7-2 and TRBJ2-7 for the parts outside the CDR3, the full variable domain is GAGVSQSPSNKVTEKGKDVELRCDPISGHTALYWYRQSLGQGLEFLIYFQGNSAPDKSGLPSDRFSAERTGGSVSTLTIQRTQQEDSAVYLCASSFDLPYEQYFGPGTRLTVT.

The sample holds a few counts of this clonotype. V usage is TRBV6-1 and J usage is TRBJ1-2; D remains unclear. The CDR3 length is 14 residues. V lost 6 bases and J 6 bases, leaving 17 bases between the germline ends. CDR1 is MNHNS and CDR2 is SASEGT in the germline V gene. In nucleotides, the CDR3 is TGTGCCAGCAGGGAGGTCACCCTAAAGCATGGCTACACCTTC. It encodes CASREVTLKHGYTF.

This clonotype was counted at least ten times. The genes are TRBV28 and TRBJ1-5; 7 nucleotides agree with TRBD1. V was clipped by 5 bases and J by 2 bases; unmatched bases: 9. CDR3 size: 16 residues. Germline-derived CDR1 and CDR2 are MDHEN and SYDVKM. The CDR3 sequence: CASSPRQGIGNQPQHF. The DNA of the CDR3 is TGTGCCAGCAGTCCTAGACAGGGAATAGGCAATCAGCCCCAGCATTTT.

This clonotype was seen repeatedly, ten times or more. The rearrangement joins TRBV12-3 or TRBV12-4 to TRBJ2-2; TRBD1 aligns across 7 bases. The CDR3 contains 14 residues. The trim removed 6 bases at V and 1 base at J, leaving 2 bases unmatched. The CDR3 sequence: CASSRDRNTGELFF. CDR3 sequence (DNA): TGTGCCAGCAGCCGGGACAGGAACACCGGGGAGCTGTTTTTT.